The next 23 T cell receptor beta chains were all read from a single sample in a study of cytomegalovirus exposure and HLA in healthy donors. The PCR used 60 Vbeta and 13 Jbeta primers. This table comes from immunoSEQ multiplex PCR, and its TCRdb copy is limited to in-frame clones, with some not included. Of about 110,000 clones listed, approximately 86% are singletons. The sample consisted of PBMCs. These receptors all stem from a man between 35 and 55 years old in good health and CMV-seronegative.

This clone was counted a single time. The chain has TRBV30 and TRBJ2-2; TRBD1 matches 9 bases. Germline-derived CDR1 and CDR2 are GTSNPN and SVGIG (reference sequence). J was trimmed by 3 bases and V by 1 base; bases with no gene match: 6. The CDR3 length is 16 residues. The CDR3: CAWSGNRGPDTGELFF. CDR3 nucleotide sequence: TGTGCCTGGAGTGGCAACAGGGGGCCGGACACCGGGGAGCTGTTTTTT.

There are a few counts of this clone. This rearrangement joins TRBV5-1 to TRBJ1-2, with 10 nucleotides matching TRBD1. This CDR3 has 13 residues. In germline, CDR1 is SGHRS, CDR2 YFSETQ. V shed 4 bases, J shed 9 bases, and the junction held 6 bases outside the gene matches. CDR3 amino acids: CASSPGQGMSYTF. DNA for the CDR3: TGCGCCAGCAGCCCGGGACAGGGGATGAGCTACACCTTC.

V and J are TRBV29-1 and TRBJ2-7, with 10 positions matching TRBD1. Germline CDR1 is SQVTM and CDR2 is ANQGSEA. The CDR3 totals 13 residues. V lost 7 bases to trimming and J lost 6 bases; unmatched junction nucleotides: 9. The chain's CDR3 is CSASRDRGVEQYF. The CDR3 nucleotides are TGCAGCGCTTCCCGGGACAGGGGTGTCGAGCAGTACTTC.

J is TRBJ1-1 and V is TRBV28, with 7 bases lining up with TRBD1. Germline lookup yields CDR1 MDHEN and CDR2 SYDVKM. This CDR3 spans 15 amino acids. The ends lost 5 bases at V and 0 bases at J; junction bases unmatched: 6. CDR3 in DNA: TGTGCCAGCAGTAAACGGACAGGACTGAACACTGAAGCTTTCTTT. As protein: CASSKRTGLNTEAFF. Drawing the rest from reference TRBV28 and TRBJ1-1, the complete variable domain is DVKVTQSSRYLVKRTGEKVFLECVQDMDHENMFWYRQDPGLGLRLIYFSYDVKMKEKGDIPEGYSVSREKKERFSLILESASTNQTSMYLCASSKRTGLNTEAFFGQGTRLTVV.

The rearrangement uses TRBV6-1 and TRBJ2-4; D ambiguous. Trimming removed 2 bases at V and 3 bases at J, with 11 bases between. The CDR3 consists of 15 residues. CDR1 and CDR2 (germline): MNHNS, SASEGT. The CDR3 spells CASSERTAVKNIQYF. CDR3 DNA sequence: TGTGCCAGCAGTGAAAGAACAGCTGTCAAAAACATTCAGTACTTC.

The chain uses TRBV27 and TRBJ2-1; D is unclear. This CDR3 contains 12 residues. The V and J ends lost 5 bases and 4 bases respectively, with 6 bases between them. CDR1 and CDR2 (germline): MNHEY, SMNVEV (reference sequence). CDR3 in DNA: TGTGCCAGCAGTAGAACTTACAATGAGCAGTTCTTC. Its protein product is CASSRTYNEQFF.

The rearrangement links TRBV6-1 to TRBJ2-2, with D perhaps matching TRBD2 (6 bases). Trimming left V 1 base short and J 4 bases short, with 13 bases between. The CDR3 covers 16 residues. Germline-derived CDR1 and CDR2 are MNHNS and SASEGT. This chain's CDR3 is CASSEDWGLFTGELFF. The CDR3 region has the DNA TGTGCCAGCAGTGAAGACTGGGGACTTTTCACCGGGGAGCTGTTTTTT.

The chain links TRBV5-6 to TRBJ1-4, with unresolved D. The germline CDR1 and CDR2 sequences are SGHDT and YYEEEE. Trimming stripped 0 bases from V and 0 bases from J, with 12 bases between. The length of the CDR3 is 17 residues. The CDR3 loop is CASSLAGDPATNEKLFF. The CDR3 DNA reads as TGTGCCAGCAGCTTGGCGGGAGATCCTGCAACTAATGAAAAACTGTTTTTT.

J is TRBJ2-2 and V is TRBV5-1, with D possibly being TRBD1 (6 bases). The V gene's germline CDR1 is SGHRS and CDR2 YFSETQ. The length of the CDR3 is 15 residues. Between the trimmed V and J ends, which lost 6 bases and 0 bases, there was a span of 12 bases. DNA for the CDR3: TGCGCCAGCAACTCCGGGACAACGAACACCGGGGAGCTGTTTTTT. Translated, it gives CASNSGTTNTGELFF.

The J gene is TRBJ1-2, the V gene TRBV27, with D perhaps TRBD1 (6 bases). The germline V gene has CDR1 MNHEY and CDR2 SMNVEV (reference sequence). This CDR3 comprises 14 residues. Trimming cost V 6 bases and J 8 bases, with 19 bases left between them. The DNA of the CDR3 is TGTGCCAGCAGGGCCTCTGGGGGGGCCTGGGGCTACACCTTC. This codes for CASRASGGAWGYTF.

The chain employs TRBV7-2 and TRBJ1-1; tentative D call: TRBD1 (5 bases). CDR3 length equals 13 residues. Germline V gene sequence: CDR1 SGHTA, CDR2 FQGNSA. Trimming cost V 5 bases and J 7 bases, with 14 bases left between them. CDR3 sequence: CASSTLAGDEAFF. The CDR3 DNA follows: TGTGCCAGCAGCACCTTGGCGGGGGATGAAGCTTTCTTT.

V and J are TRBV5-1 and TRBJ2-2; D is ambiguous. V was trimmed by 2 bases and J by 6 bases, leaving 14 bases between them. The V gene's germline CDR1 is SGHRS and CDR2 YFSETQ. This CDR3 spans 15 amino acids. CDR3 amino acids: CASSFPQVGSGELFF. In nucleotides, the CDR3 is TGCGCCAGCAGCTTCCCCCAGGTCGGTTCCGGGGAGCTGTTTTTT.

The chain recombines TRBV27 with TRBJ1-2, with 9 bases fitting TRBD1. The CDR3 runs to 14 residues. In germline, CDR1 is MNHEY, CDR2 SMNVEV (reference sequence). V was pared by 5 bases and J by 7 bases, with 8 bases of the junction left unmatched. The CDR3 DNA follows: TGTGCCAGCAGTCTGGGACAGGGTCGGGTTGGCTACACCTTC. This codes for CASSLGQGRVGYTF.

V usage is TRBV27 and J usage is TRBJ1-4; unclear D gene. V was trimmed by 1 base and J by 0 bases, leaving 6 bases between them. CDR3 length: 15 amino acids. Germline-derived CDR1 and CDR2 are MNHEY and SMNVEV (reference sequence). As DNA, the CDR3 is TGTGCCAGCAGTTTATTCGGGGCAACTAATGAAAAACTGTTTTTT. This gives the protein CASSLFGATNEKLFF.

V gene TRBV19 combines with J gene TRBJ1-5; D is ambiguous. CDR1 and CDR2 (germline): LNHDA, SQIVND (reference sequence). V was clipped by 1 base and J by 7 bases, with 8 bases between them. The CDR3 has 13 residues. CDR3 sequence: CASSIAGRQPQHF. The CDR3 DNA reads TGTGCCAGTAGTATAGCGGGAAGACAGCCCCAGCATTTT.

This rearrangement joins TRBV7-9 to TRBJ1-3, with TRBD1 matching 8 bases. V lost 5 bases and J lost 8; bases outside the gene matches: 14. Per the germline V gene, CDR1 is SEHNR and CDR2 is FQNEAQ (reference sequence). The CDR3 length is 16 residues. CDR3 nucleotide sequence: TGTGCCAGCAGCCCCCGGGACCAGGGGGCCGCGGACACCATATATTTT. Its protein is CASSPRDQGAADTIYF.

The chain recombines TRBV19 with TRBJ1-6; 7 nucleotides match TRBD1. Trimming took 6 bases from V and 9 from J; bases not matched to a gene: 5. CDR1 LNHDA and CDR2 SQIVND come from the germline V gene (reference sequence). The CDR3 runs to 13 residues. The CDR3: CASSSGQSSPLHF. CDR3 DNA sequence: TGTGCCAGTAGCTCGGGACAGAGTTCACCCCTCCACTTT.

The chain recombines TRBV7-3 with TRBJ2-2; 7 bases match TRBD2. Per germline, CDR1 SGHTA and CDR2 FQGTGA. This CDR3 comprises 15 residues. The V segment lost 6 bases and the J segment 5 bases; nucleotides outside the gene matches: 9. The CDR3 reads CASREGGGRTGELFF. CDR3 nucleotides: TGTGCCAGCAGAGAGGGCGGGGGTAGGACCGGGGAGCTGTTTTTT.

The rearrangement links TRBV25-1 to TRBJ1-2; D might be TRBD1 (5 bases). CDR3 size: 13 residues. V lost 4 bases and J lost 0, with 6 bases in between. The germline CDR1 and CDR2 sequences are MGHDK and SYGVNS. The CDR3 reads CASSGQSNYGYTF. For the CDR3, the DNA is TGTGCCAGCAGTGGACAGTCTAACTATGGCTACACCTTC.

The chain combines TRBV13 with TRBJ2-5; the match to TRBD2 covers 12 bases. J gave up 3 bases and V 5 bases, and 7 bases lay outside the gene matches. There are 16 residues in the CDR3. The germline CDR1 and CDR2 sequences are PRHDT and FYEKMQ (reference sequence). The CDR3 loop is CASSLLRLAGEETQYF. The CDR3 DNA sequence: TGTGCCAGCAGCCTCCTTAGACTAGCGGGGGAAGAGACCCAGTACTTC. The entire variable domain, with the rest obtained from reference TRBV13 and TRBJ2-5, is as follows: AAGVIQSPRHLIKEKRETATLKCYPIPRHDTVYWYQQGPGQDPQFLISFYEKMQSDKGSIPDRFSAQQFSDYHSELNMSSLELGDSALYFCASSLLRLAGEETQYFGPGTRLLVL.

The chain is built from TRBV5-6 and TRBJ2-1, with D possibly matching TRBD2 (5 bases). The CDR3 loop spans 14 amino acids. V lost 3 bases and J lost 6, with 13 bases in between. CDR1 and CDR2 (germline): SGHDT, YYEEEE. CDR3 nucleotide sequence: TGTGCCAGCAGCTCCCGGGGTCCCCGCAATGAGCAGTTCTTC. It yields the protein CASSSRGPRNEQFF.

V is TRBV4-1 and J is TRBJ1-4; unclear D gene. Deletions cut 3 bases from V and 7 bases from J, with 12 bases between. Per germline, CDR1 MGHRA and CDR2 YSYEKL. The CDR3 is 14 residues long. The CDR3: CASSQTLMGEKLFF. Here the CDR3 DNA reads TGCGCCAGCAGCCAGACTTTAATGGGTGAAAAACTGTTTTTT.

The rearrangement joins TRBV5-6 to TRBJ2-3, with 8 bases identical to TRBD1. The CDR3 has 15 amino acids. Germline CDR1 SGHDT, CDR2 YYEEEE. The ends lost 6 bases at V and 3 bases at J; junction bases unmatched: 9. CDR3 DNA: TGTGCCAGCACCCTGCGGGGACAGGTAACAGATACGCAGTATTTT. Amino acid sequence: CASTLRGQVTDTQYF.